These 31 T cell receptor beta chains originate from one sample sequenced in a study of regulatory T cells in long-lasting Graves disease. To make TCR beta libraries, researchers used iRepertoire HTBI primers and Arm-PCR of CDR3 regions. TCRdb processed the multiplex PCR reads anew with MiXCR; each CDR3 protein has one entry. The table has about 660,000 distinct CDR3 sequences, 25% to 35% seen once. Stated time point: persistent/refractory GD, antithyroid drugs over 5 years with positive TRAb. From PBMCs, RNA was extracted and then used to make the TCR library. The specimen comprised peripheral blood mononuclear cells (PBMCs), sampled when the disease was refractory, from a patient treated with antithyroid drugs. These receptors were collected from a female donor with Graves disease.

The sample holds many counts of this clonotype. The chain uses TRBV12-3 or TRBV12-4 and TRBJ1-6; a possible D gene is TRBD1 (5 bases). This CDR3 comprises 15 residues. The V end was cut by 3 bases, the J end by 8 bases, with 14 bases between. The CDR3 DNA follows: TGTGCCAGCAGTTTTGAGGGGCCGAGGGATTCACCCCTCCACTTT. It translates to CASSFEGPRDSPLHF.

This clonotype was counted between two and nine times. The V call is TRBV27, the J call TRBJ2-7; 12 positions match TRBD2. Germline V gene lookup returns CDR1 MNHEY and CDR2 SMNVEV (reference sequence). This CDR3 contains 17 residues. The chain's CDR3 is CAAKAGTSGLGSYEQYF. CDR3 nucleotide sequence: TGTGCTGCAAAGGCGGGGACTAGCGGGTTGGGCTCCTACGAGCAGTACTTC.

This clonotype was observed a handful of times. CDR3 nucleotides: TGTGCCAGCAGTAACACCGGGACAGCACCAAACGAGCAGTACTTC. It yields the protein CASSNTGTAPNEQYF. The chain couples TRBV12-3 or TRBV12-4 to TRBJ2-7; 7 nucleotides line up with TRBD1. Trimming removed 5 bases from V and 5 bases from J; junction bases left unmatched: 12. The CDR3 length is 15 residues.

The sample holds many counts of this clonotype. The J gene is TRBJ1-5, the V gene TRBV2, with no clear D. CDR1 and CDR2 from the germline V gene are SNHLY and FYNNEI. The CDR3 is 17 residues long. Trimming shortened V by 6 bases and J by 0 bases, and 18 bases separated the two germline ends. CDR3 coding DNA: TGTGCCAGCAGAACGGCAGCGGCAGAGTATAGCAATCAGCCCCAGCATTTT. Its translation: CASRTAAAEYSNQPQHF. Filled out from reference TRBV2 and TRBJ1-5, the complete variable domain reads EPEVTQTPSHQVTQMGQEVILRCVPISNHLYFYWYRQILGQKVEFLVSFYNNEISEKSEIFDDQFSVERPDGSNFTLKIRSTKLEDSAMYFCASRTAAAEYSNQPQHFGDGTRLSIL.

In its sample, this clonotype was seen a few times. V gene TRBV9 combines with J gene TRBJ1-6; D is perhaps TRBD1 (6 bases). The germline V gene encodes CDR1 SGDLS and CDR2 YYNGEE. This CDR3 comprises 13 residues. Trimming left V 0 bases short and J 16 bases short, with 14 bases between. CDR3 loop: CASSVAGVGQLHF. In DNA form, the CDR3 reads TGTGCCAGCAGCGTAGCGGGAGTAGGACAGCTCCACTTT. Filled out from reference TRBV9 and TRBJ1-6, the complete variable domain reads DSGVTQTPKHLITATGQRVTLRCSPRSGDLSVYWYQQSLDQGLQFLIQYYNGEERAKGNILERFSAQQFPDLHSELNLSSLELGDSALYFCASSVAGVGQLHFGNGTRLTVT.

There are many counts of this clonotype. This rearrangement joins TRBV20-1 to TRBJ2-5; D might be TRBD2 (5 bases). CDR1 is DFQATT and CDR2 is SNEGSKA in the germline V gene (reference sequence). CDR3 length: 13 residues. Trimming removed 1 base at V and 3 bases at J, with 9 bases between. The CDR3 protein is CSARGGQKETQYF. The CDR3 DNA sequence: TGCAGTGCTAGAGGAGGGCAGAAAGAGACCCAGTACTTC.

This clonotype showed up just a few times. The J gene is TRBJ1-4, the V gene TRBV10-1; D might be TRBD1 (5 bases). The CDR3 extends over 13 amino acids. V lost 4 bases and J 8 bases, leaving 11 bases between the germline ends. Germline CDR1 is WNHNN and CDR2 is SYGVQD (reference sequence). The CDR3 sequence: CASSARVGEKLFF. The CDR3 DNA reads TGCGCCAGCAGTGCCAGGGTGGGCGAAAAACTGTTTTTT.

The CDR3 region is CASSQVFRDKGYEQYF. The DNA of the CDR3 is TGTGCCAGCAGCCAAGTCTTCAGGGATAAAGGCTACGAGCAGTACTTC. This chain links TRBV3-1 with TRBJ2-7; perhaps TRBD1 as D (5 bases). The CDR3 sequence is 16 residues long. V gave up 1 base and J gave up 3 bases, with 16 bases separating them. CDR1 is LGHDT and CDR2 is YNNKEL in the germline V gene (reference sequence).

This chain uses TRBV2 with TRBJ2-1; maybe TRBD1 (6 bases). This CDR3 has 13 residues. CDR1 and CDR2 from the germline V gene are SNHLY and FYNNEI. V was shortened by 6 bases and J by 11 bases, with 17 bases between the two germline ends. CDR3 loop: CASRLPPGQKQFF. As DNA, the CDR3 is TGTGCCAGCAGGCTCCCTCCCGGACAGAAGCAGTTCTTC.

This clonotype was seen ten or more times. In DNA, the CDR3 is TGTGCCAGCAGTGAATTACTGGCTAGCGGAAGAGGGGAGACCCAGTACTTC. It encodes CASSELLASGRGETQYF. The rearrangement joins TRBV2 to TRBJ2-5, with 7 bases that match TRBD2. Germline CDR1 and CDR2: SNHLY and FYNNEI. V gave up 2 bases and J gave up 5 bases; unmatched junction bases: 14. This CDR3 is 17 amino acids long. The whole variable domain, remainder taken from reference TRBV2 and TRBJ2-5, is EPEVTQTPSHQVTQMGQEVILRCVPISNHLYFYWYRQILGQKVEFLVSFYNNEISEKSEIFDDQFSVERPDGSNFTLKIRSTKLEDSAMYFCASSELLASGRGETQYFGPGTRLLVL.

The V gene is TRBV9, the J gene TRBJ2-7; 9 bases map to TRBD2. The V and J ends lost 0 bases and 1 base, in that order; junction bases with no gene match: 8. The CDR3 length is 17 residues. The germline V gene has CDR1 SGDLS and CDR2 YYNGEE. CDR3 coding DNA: TGTGCCAGCAGCGTAGGTCTAGCGGGATTACGATCCTACGAGCAGTACTTC. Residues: CASSVGLAGLRSYEQYF. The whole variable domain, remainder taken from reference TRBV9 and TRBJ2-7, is DSGVTQTPKHLITATGQRVTLRCSPRSGDLSVYWYQQSLDQGLQFLIQYYNGEERAKGNILERFSAQQFPDLHSELNLSSLELGDSALYFCASSVGLAGLRSYEQYFGPGTRLTVT.

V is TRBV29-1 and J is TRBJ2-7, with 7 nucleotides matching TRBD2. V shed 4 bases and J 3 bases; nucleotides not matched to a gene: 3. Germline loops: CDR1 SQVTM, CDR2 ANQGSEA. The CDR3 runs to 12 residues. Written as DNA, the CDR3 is TGCAGCGTTGGGGAGGGAGGCTACGAGCAGTACTTC. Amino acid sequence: CSVGEGGYEQYF.

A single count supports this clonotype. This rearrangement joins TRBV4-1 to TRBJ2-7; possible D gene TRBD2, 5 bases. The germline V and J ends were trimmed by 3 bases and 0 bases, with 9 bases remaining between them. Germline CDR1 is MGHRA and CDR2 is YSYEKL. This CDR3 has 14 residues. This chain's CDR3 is CASSQETISYEQYF. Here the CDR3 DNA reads TGCGCCAGCAGCCAGGAGACTATCTCCTACGAGCAGTACTTC.

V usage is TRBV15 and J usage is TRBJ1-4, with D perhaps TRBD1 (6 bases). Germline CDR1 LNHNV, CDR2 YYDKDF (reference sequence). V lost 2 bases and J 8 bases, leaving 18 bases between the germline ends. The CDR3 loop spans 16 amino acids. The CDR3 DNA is TGTGCCACCAGCAGATTTGGGGGCGCAGGACGGGAAAAACTGTTTTTT. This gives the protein CATSRFGGAGREKLFF.

This CDR3 reads CSVGEQGVYQPQHF. The CDR3 region has the DNA TGCAGCGTTGGGGAACAGGGGGTCTATCAGCCCCAGCATTTT. The genes are TRBV29-1 and TRBJ1-5, with TRBD1 matching over 8 bases. CDR3 size: 14 residues. With 4 bases clipped from V and 5 bases from J, the junction kept 7 bases outside the gene matches. Germline CDR1 is SQVTM and CDR2 is ANQGSEA.

CDR3 region: CAWTLLNYGYTF. CDR3 coding DNA: TGTGCCTGGACTCTCCTTAACTATGGCTACACCTTC. The chain is built from TRBV30 and TRBJ1-2; D remains ambiguous. Per germline, CDR1 GTSNPN and CDR2 SVGIG (reference sequence). V shed 4 bases and J shed 1 base, with 7 bases lying between them. The CDR3 spans 12 residues.

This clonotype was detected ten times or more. The CDR3 bases are TGTGCCAGCAGTCCAAGGGGTGGCTACACCTTC. This translates into CASSPRGGYTF. The J gene is TRBJ1-2, the V gene TRBV28, with D possibly being TRBD1 (5 bases). CDR1 MDHEN and CDR2 SYDVKM come from the germline V gene. The CDR3 is 11 amino acids. V was trimmed by 5 bases and J by 7 bases, leaving 8 bases between them.

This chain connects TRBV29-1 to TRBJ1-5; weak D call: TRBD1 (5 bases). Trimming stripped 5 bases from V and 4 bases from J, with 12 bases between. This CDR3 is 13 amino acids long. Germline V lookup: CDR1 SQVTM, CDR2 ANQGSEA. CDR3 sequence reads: CSVQGDGNQPQHF. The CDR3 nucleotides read TGCAGCGTTCAAGGGGACGGTAATCAGCCCCAGCATTTT.

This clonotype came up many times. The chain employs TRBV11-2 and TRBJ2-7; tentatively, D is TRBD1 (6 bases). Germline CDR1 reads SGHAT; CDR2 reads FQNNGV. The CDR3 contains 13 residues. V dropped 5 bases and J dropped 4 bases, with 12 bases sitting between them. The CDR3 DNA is TGTGCCAGCAGCAACGGACAGCTTTACGAGCAGTACTTC. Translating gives CASSNGQLYEQYF.

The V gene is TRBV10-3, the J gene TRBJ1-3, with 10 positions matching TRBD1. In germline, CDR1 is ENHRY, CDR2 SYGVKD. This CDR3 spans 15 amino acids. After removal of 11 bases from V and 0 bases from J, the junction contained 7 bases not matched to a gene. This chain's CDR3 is CAGGTGVLSGNTIYF. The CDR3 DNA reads TGTGCCGGGGGGACAGGGGTCCTCTCTGGAAACACCATATATTTT.

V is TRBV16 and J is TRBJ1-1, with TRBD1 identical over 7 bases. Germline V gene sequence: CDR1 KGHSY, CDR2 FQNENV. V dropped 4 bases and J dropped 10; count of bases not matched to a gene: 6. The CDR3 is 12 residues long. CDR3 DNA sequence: TGTGCCAGCAGCCGCTCGGGACAGTCAGCTTTCTTT. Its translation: CASSRSGQSAFF. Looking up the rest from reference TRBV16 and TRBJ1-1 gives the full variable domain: GEEVAQTPKHLVRGEGQKAKLYCAPIKGHSYVFWYQQVLKNEFKFLISFQNENVFDETGMPKERFSAKCLPNSPCSLEIQATKLEDSAVYFCASSRSGQSAFFGQGTRLTVV.

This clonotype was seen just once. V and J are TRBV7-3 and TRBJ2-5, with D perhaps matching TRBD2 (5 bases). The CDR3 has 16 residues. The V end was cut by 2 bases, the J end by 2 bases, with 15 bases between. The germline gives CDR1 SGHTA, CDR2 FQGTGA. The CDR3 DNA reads TGTGCCAGCAGCTTAGGGGTGGGAGAGGGTCAAGAGACCCAGTACTTC. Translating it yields CASSLGVGEGQETQYF.

The CDR3 here is CASSLTGGAGAFF. As DNA, the CDR3 is TGTGCCAGCAGCCTGACAGGGGGCGCCGGGGCTTTCTTT. The chain has TRBV7-9 and TRBJ1-1; 10 bases fit TRBD1. CDR3 length: 13 amino acids. Germline V lookup: CDR1 SEHNR, CDR2 FQNEAQ (reference sequence). J gave up 11 bases and V 5 bases, and 8 bases lay outside the gene matches.

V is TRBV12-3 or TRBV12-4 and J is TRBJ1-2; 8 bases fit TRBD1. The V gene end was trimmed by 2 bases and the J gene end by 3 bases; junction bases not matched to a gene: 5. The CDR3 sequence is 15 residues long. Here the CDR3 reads CASSLSQGAYYGYTF. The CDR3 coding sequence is TGTGCCAGCAGTTTATCTCAGGGGGCGTACTATGGCTACACCTTC.

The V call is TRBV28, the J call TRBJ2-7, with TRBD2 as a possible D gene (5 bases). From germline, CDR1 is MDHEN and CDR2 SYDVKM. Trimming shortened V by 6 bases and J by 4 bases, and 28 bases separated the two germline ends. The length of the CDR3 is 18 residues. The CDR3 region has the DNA TGTGCCAGCAGCTCTTCCGTCACCCGACATCCGGGAAGTTACGAGCAGTACTTC. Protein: CASSSSVTRHPGSYEQYF. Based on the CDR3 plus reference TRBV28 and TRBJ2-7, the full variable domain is DVKVTQSSRYLVKRTGEKVFLECVQDMDHENMFWYRQDPGLGLRLIYFSYDVKMKEKGDIPEGYSVSREKKERFSLILESASTNQTSMYLCASSSSVTRHPGSYEQYFGPGTRLTVT.

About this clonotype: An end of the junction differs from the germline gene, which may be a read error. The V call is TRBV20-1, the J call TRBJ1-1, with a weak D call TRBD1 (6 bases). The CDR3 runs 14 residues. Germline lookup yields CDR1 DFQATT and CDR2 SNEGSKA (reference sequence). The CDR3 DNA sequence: TGCAGTGCTACCGGGGGAGGGGGATACACTGAAACTTTCTTT. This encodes CSATGGGGYTETFF.

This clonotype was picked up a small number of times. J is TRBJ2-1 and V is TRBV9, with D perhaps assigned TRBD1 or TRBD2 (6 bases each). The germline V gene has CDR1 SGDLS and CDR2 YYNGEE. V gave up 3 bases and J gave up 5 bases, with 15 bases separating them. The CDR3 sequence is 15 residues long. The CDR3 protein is CASSARLGGHNEQFF. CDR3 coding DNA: TGTGCCAGCAGCGCGCGACTGGGGGGCCACAATGAGCAGTTCTTC.

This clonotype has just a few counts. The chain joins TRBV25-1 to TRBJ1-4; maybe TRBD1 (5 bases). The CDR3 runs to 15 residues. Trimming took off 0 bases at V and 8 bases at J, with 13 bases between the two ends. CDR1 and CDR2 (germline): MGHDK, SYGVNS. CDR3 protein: CASSEYGQGKEKLFF. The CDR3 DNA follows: TGTGCCAGCAGTGAATATGGTCAGGGAAAGGAAAAACTGTTTTTT.

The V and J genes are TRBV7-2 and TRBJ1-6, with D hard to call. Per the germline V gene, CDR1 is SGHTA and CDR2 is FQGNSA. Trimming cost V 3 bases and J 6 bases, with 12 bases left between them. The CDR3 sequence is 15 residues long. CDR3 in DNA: TGTGCCAGCAGCTTGTCAAGTAGGAGTAATTCACCCCTCCACTTT. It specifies CASSLSSRSNSPLHF.

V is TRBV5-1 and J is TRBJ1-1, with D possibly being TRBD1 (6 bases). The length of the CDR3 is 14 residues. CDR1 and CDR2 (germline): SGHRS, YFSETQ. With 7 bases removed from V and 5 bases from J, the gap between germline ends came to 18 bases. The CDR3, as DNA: TGCGCCAGCGGCGGGGAGGGGGTGCGGACTGAAGCTTTCTTT. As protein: CASGGEGVRTEAFF.

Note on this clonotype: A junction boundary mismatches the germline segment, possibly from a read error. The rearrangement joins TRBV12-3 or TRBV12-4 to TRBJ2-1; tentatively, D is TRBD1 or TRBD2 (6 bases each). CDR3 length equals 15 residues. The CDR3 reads CGSFPGRRDNNEQFF. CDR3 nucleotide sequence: TGTGGCAGCTTCCCGGGGAGGCGGGACAACAATGAGCAGTTCTTC.